A single sample gave rise to the 20 T cell receptor beta chains below, sequenced in a study of blood T cells in healthy people across ages. A second PCR of 7 to 11 cycles used a sample-barcoded 5' primer and a J-beta primer mix. MiXCR, run by TCRdb on the 5' RACE reads, gives a single entry per CDR3 protein. The table has 700,000 or so distinct CDR3 sequences, roughly 43% seen once. The sample comprised blood. These receptors all come from an elderly man in good health.

The chain couples TRBV7-3 to TRBJ2-2; tentative D call: TRBD2 (6 bases). Trimming stripped 5 bases from V and 6 bases from J, with 10 bases between. This CDR3 region has 13 residues. The V gene's germline CDR1 is SGHTA and CDR2 FQGTGA. CDR3 sequence (DNA): TGTGCCAGCAGCCAGAGCGGGCCCGGGGAGCTGTTTTTT. It yields the protein CASSQSGPGELFF.

The J gene is TRBJ2-3, the V gene TRBV20-1; TRBD1 might be the D (6 bases). Trimming left V 5 bases short and J 3 bases short, with 15 bases between. The CDR3 runs 14 residues. Germline CDR1 DFQATT, CDR2 SNEGSKA (reference sequence). CDR3 bases: TGCAGTGCTCCAACAGGGCACCAAACAGATACGCAGTATTTT. As protein: CSAPTGHQTDTQYF.

Many counts were recorded for this clonotype. The chain joins TRBV6-5 to TRBJ2-7; 7 positions agree with TRBD2. Trimming cost V 6 bases and J 0 bases; bases outside gene matches: 8. The CDR3 sequence is 15 residues long. In germline, CDR1 is MNHEY, CDR2 SVGAGI. CDR3 amino acids: CASSRSGLSSYEQYF. CDR3 in DNA: TGTGCCAGCAGCCGTAGCGGGTTGAGCTCCTACGAGCAGTACTTC.

This clonotype has ten or more counts. J is TRBJ2-7 and V is TRBV29-1; a weak D match, TRBD1 (6 bases). CDR1 and CDR2 (germline): SQVTM, ANQGSEA. The CDR3 sequence is 11 residues long. Trimming pared 8 bases from V and 2 bases from J, leaving 10 bases between. The CDR3 DNA reads as TGCAGCATCCGACAGGCCTACGAGCAGTACTTC. Its protein is CSIRQAYEQYF.

Details on this clonotype: A read error may be the cause here, since a much bigger clone is one base away. The V and J genes are TRBV4-2 and TRBJ2-5; maybe TRBD2 (5 bases). Trimming left V 1 base short and J 5 bases short, with 14 bases between. Germline CDR1 is LGHNA and CDR2 is YNFKEQ. The CDR3 has 15 residues. CDR3 DNA: TGTGCCAGCAGCCAAGTCGCGGGTCAGGAGGAGACCCAGTACTTC. This sequence encodes CASSQVAGQEETQYF.

This clonotype was recorded only once. This rearrangement joins TRBV20-1 to TRBJ2-4, with D hard to call. The J call is in doubt because the DNA end fits TRBJ2-7 better. The CDR3 runs 12 residues. CDR1 DFQATT and CDR2 SNEGSKA come from the germline V gene (reference sequence). The CDR3 loop is CSARLQRYEQYF. The CDR3 DNA sequence: TGCAGTGCCCGTCTACAGAGGTACGAGCAGTACTTC.

This chain connects TRBV7-2 to TRBJ2-5; possibly TRBD1 for D (6 bases). Germline-derived CDR1 and CDR2 are SGHTA and FQGNSA. The V gene lost 5 bases and the J gene lost 2 bases, with 21 bases spanning the gap. The CDR3 sequence is 17 residues long. CDR3 bases: TGTGCCAGCAGCCCCCCCGAGGGCCTAGGGGGTCAAGAGACCCAGTACTTC. This codes for CASSPPEGLGGQETQYF. Full variable domain (rest looked up from reference TRBV7-2 and TRBJ2-5): GAGVSQSPSNKVTEKGKDVELRCDPISGHTALYWYRQSLGQGLEFLIYFQGNSAPDKSGLPSDRFSAERTGGSVSTLTIQRTQQEDSAVYLCASSPPEGLGGQETQYFGPGTRLLVL.

This clonotype was seen more than once but under ten times. CDR3 DNA sequence: TGCGCCAGCAGCCGAATTGCGACAGGGGGCGTCCTTAGCGAAAAACTGTTTTTT. This gives the protein CASSRIATGGVLSEKLFF. This chain joins TRBV4-3 and TRBJ1-4; 10 nucleotides align to TRBD1. This CDR3 has 18 amino acids. Germline V gene sequence: CDR1 LGHNA, CDR2 YSLEER. Germline trimming cut 4 bases from V and 8 bases from J; bases unmatched to any gene: 16.

The rearrangement links TRBV5-1 to TRBJ2-1; a possible D gene is TRBD1 (5 bases). The CDR3 totals 16 residues. Germline V gene lookup returns CDR1 SGHRS and CDR2 YFSETQ. Trimming removed 1 base from V and 1 base from J, with 12 bases in between. The CDR3 spells CASSLTFRESYNEQFF. The CDR3 bases are TGCGCCAGCAGCTTGACTTTCAGGGAATCCTACAATGAGCAGTTCTTC.

This clonotype has just a few counts. The chain employs TRBV28 and TRBJ1-6; tentative D call: TRBD1 (6 bases). The CDR3 is 15 amino acids. Deletions cut 6 bases from V and 6 bases from J, with 15 bases between. In germline, CDR1 is MDHEN, CDR2 SYDVKM. The CDR3 region has the DNA TGTGCCAGCAGAGGGACATACGGTTCTAATTCACCCCTCCACTTT. It translates to CASRGTYGSNSPLHF.

For the CDR3, the DNA is TGTGCCAGCAGTTTATTCCTAGCGGGAGTCACAGATACGCAGTATTTT. It is translated as CASSLFLAGVTDTQYF. The chain uses TRBV28 and TRBJ2-3; the match to TRBD2 covers 10 bases. The V segment lost 1 base and the J segment 2 bases; nucleotides outside the gene matches: 3. This CDR3 has 16 amino acids. Germline V gene sequence: CDR1 MDHEN, CDR2 SYDVKM.

This clonotype has more than one count but fewer than ten. This chain uses TRBV29-1 with TRBJ2-7; D not certain. The CDR3 spans 12 residues. Germline-derived CDR1 and CDR2 are SQVTM and ANQGSEA. V shed 4 bases and J shed 3 bases, with 10 bases lying between them. The CDR3 nucleotides are TGCAGCGTTGGGGCAGCCATCTACGAGCAGTACTTC. The encoded protein is CSVGAAIYEQYF.

This clonotype has at least ten counts. The rearrangement uses TRBV14 and TRBJ2-7; 8 bases are shared with TRBD1. V lost 0 bases and J lost 1; bases outside the gene matches: 8. The CDR3 runs 17 residues. Looked up from germline, CDR1 is SGHDN and CDR2 is FVKESK. In DNA, the CDR3 is TGTGCCAGCAGCCAAGATCCGTCCCGGGACAGGTCCTACGAGCAGTACTTC. It specifies CASSQDPSRDRSYEQYF.

This clonotype occurred once. The chain's CDR3 is CASSLSDRGGGYTF. Here the CDR3 DNA reads TGCGCCAGCAGCTTGAGTGACAGGGGTGGTGGCTACACCTTC. The V and J genes are TRBV5-1 and TRBJ1-2; 8 nucleotides agree with TRBD1. Germline CDR1 reads SGHRS; CDR2 reads YFSETQ. The CDR3 has 14 residues. V trimming: 1 base; J trimming: 7 bases; junction bases outside the gene matches: 6.

This clonotype was counted a few times. The chain joins TRBV4-3 to TRBJ2-1, with 10 nucleotides matching TRBD2. V lost 5 bases, J lost 6 bases, and 10 bases stayed unmatched. Germline V gene lookup returns CDR1 LGHNA and CDR2 YSLEER. CDR3 length equals 16 residues. Written as DNA, the CDR3 is TGCGCCAGCAGCAAATCTCTAGCGGGAGAGTTCAATGAGCAGTTCTTC. Translation: CASSKSLAGEFNEQFF.

The CDR3 DNA reads TGTGCCAGCAGGTCGACAGTATACTATGGCTACACCTTC. It translates to CASRSTVYYGYTF. The gene calls are TRBV7-9 and TRBJ1-2; TRBD1 is a possible D gene (5 bases). Germline lookup yields CDR1 SEHNR and CDR2 FQNEAQ (reference sequence). The ends were cut back, 6 bases at V and 3 bases at J, with 11 bases in the middle. The CDR3 covers 13 residues.

CDR3 residues: CASSLALGSSGYTF. Written as DNA, the CDR3 is TGTGCCAGCAGCTTAGCTCTGGGGTCGAGTGGCTACACCTTC. The chain couples TRBV7-9 to TRBJ1-2; D remains ambiguous. Germline V lookup: CDR1 SEHNR, CDR2 FQNEAQ (reference sequence). Between the trimmed V and J ends, which lost 0 bases and 7 bases, there was a span of 12 bases. The CDR3 length is 14 residues.

This clonotype was detected only a few times. The chain is built from TRBV20-1 and TRBJ2-5, with TRBD2 matching over 12 bases. The CDR3 extends over 16 amino acids. CDR1 and CDR2 (germline): DFQATT, SNEGSKA (reference sequence). V dropped 2 bases and J dropped 5; count of bases not matched to a gene: 9. The CDR3 reads CSARPSGGASLETQYF. The CDR3 DNA reads TGCAGTGCTAGACCTAGCGGGGGGGCGTCTTTGGAGACCCAGTACTTC.

The rearrangement links TRBV28 to TRBJ2-7; D is undetermined. Germline V gene sequence: CDR1 MDHEN, CDR2 SYDVKM. Trimming took 3 bases from V and 0 from J, leaving 9 bases between them. There are 14 residues in the CDR3. CDR3 in amino acids: CASSFRQHSYEQYF. The CDR3 DNA reads as TGTGCCAGCAGTTTCCGGCAGCACTCCTACGAGCAGTACTTC. Full variable domain (rest looked up from reference TRBV28 and TRBJ2-7): DVKVTQSSRYLVKRTGEKVFLECVQDMDHENMFWYRQDPGLGLRLIYFSYDVKMKEKGDIPEGYSVSREKKERFSLILESASTNQTSMYLCASSFRQHSYEQYFGPGTRLTVT.

The chain joins TRBV29-1 to TRBJ2-7; weak D call: TRBD1 (6 bases). V was pared by 4 bases and J by 7 bases, with 26 bases between. The CDR3 consists of 16 residues. The germline V gene encodes CDR1 SQVTM and CDR2 ANQGSEA. CDR3 in DNA: TGCAGCGTTGGCTACCTTCAGGGGAGCTCCTACAATGAGCAGTACTTC. Translation gives CSVGYLQGSSYNEQYF.